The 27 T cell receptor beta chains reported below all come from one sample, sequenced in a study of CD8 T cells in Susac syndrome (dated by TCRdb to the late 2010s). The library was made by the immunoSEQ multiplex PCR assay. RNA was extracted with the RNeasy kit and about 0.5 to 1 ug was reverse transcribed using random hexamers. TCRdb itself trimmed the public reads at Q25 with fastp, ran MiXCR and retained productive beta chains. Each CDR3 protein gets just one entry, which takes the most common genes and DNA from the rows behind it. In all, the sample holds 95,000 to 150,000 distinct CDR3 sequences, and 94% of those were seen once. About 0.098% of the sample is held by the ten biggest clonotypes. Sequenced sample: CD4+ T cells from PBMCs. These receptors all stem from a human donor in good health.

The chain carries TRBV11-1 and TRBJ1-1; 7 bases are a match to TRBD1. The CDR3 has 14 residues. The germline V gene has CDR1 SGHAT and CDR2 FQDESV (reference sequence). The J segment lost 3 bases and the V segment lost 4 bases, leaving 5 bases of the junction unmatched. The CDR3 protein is CASSYRGQDTEAFF. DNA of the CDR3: TGTGCCAGCAGCTACCGTGGACAGGACACTGAAGCTTTCTTT.

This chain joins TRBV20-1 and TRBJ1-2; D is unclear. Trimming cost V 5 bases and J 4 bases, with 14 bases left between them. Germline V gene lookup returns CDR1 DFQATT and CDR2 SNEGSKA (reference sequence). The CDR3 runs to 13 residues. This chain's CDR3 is CSAPGSEAYGYTF. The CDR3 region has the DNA TGCAGTGCTCCCGGGTCAGAGGCCTATGGCTACACCTTC.

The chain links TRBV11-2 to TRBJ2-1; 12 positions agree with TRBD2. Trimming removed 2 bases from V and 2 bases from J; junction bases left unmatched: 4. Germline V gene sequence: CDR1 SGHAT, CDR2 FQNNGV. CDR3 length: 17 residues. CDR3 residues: CASSLLAGGGTYNEQFF. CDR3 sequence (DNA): TGTGCCAGCAGCTTACTAGCGGGAGGGGGGACCTACAATGAGCAGTTCTTC.

The CDR3 protein is CASSSQVGGYTF. CDR3 nucleotide sequence: TGTGCCAGCAGTTCACAGGTGGGCGGCTACACCTTC. The chain joins TRBV28 to TRBJ1-2; weak D call: TRBD1 (5 bases). V was clipped by 4 bases and J by 8 bases, with 11 bases between them. This CDR3 comprises 12 residues. CDR1 MDHEN and CDR2 SYDVKM come from the germline V gene.

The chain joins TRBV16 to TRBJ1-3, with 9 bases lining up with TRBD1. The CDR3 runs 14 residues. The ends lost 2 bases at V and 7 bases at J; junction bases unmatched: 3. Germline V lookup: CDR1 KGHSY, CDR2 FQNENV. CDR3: CASSQEQGANTIYF. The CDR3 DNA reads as TGTGCCAGCAGCCAAGAACAGGGGGCGAACACCATATATTTT.

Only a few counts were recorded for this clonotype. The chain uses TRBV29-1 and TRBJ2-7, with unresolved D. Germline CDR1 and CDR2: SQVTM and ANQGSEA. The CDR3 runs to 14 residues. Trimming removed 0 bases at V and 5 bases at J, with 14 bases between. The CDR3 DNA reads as TGCAGCGTTGAAGATCCAGGTAGCCCCCACGAGCAGTACTTC. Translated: CSVEDPGSPHEQYF.

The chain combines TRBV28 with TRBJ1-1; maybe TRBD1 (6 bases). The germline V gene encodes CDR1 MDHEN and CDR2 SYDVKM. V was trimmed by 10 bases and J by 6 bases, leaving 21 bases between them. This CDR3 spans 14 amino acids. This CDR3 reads CATQGTKGRSEAFF. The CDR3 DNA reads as TGTGCCACCCAGGGGACTAAGGGGAGGTCTGAAGCTTTCTTT.

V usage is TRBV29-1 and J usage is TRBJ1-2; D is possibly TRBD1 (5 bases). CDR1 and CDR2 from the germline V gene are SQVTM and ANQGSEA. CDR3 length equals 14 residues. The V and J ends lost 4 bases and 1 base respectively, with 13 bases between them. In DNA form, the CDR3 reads TGCAGCGTTGGGCCCGGGACGGATAACTATGGCTACACCTTC. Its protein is CSVGPGTDNYGYTF.

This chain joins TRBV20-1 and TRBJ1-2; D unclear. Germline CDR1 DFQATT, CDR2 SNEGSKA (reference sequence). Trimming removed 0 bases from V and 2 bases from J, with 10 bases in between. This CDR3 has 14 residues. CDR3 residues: CSARDLLENYGYTF. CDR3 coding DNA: TGCAGTGCTAGAGATCTCCTAGAGAACTATGGCTACACCTTC.

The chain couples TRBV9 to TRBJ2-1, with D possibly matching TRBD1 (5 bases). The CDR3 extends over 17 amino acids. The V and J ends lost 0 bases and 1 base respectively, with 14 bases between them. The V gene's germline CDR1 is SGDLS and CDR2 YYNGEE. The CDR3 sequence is CASSVDWRRDSYNEQFF. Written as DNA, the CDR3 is TGTGCCAGCAGCGTAGATTGGCGCAGGGATTCCTACAATGAGCAGTTCTTC.

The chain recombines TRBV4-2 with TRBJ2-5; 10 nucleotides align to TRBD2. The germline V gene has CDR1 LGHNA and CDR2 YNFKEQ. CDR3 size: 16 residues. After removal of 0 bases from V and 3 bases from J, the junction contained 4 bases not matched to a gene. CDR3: CASSQEVAGGKETQYF. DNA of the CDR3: TGTGCCAGCAGCCAAGAGGTAGCGGGGGGTAAAGAGACCCAGTACTTC.

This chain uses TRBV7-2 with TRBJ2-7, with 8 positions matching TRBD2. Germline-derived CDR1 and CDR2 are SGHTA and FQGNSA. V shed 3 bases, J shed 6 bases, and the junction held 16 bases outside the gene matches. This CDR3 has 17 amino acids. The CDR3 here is CASSLTGGGLRFSEQYF. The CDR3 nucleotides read TGTGCCAGCAGCTTGACGGGAGGGGGGTTGCGTTTTTCCGAGCAGTACTTC.

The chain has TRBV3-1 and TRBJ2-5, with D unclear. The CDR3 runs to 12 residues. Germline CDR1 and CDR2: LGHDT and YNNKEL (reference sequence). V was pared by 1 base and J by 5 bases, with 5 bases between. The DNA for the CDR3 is TGTGCCAGCAGCCAAGGACCCGAGACCCAGTACTTC. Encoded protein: CASSQGPETQYF.

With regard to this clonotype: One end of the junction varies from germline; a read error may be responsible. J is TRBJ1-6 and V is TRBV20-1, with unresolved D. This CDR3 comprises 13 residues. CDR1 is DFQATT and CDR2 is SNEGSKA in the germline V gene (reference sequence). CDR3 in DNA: TGCAGTGCTAGAGACGGGGTCAATTCACCCCTCCACTTC. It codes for CSARDGVNSPLHF.

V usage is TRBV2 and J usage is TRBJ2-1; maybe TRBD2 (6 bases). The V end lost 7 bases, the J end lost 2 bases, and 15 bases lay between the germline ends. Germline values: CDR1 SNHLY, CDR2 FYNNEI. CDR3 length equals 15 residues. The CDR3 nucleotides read TGTGCCAGCACTATGGAGGGGAGTGCCTACAATGAGCAGTTCTTC. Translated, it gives CASTMEGSAYNEQFF. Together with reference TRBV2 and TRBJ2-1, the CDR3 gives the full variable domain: EPEVTQTPSHQVTQMGQEVILRCVPISNHLYFYWYRQILGQKVEFLVSFYNNEISEKSEIFDDQFSVERPDGSNFTLKIRSTKLEDSAMYFCASTMEGSAYNEQFFGPGTRLTVL.

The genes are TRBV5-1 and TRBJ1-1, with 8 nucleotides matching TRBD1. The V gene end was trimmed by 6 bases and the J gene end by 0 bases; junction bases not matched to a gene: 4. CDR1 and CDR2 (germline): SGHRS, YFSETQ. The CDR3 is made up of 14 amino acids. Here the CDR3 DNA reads TGCGCCAGCACCCGGACAGGGATGAACACTGAAGCTTTCTTT. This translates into CASTRTGMNTEAFF.

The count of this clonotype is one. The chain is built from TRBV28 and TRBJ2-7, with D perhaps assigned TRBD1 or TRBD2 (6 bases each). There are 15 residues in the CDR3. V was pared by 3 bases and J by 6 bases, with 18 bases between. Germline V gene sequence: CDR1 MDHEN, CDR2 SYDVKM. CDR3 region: CASSFVSGARSEQYF. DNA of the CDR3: TGTGCCAGCAGTTTCGTGTCGGGGGCGCGAAGCGAGCAGTACTTC. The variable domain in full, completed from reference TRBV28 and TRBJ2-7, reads DVKVTQSSRYLVKRTGEKVFLECVQDMDHENMFWYRQDPGLGLRLIYFSYDVKMKEKGDIPEGYSVSREKKERFSLILESASTNQTSMYLCASSFVSGARSEQYFGPGTRLTVT.

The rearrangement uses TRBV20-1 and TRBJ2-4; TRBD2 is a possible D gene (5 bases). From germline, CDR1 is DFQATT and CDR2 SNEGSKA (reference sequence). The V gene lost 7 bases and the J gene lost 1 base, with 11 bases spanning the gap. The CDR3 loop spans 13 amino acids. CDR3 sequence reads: CSVPEEAKNIQYF. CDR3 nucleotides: TGCAGTGTTCCGGAGGAGGCCAAAAACATTCAGTACTTC.

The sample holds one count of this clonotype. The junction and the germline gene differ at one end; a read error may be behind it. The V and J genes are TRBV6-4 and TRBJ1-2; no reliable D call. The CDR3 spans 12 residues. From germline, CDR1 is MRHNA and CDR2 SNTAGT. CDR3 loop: CASSDRVGNVDF. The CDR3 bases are TGTGCCAGCAGTGATAGGGTCGGGAACGTCGACTTC.

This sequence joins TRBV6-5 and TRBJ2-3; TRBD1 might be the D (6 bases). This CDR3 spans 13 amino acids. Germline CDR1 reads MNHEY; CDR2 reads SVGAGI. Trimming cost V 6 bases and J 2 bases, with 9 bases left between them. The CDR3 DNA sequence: TGTGCCAGCAGCCGGGACACCACAGATACGCAGTATTTT. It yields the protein CASSRDTTDTQYF.

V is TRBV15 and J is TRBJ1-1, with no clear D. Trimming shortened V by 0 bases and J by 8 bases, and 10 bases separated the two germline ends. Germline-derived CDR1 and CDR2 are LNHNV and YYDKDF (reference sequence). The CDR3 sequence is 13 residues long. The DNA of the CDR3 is TGTGCCACCAGCAGAGATAAGAACAGAGAAGCTTTCTTT. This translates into CATSRDKNREAFF.

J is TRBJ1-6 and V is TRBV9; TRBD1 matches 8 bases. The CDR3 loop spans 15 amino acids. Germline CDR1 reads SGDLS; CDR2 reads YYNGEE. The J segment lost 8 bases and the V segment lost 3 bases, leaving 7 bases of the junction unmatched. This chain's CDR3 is CASSANRGLDSPLHF. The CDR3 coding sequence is TGTGCCAGCAGCGCCAACAGGGGGTTGGATTCACCCCTCCACTTT.

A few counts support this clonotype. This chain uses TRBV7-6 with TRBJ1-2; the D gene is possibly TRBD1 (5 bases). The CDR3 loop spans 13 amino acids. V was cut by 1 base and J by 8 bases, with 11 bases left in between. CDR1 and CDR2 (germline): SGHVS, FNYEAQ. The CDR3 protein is CASSLGRGDGYTF. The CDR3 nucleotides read TGTGCCAGCAGCTTAGGGCGGGGCGACGGCTACACCTTC.

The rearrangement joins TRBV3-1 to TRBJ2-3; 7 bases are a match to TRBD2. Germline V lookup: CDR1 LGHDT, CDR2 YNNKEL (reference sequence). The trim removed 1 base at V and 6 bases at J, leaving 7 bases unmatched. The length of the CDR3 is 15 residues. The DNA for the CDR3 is TGTGCCAGCAGCCAAGGCCAGCGGGAAAGGGATACGCAGTATTTT. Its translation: CASSQGQRERDTQYF.

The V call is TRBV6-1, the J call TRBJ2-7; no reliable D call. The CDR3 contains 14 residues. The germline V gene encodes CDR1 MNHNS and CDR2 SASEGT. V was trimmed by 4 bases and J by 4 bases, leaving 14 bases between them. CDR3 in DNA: TGTGCCAGCAGTGTTCCGACTGGGCGGTACGAGCAGTACTTC. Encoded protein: CASSVPTGRYEQYF.

In DNA form, the CDR3 reads TGTGCCAGCAGCCCGACCCTTTTCTCTGGAAACACCATATATTTT. Translated, it gives CASSPTLFSGNTIYF. The chain uses TRBV3-1 and TRBJ1-3; D call uncertain. The CDR3 consists of 15 residues. Between the trimmed V and J ends, which lost 4 bases and 0 bases, there was a span of 10 bases. CDR1 is LGHDT, CDR2 YNNKEL, per germline (reference sequence).

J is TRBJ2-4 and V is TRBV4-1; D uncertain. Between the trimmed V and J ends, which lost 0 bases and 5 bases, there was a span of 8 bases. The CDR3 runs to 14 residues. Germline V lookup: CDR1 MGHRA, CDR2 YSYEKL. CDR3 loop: CASSQDRDQNIQYF. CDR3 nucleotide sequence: TGCGCCAGCAGCCAAGATCGAGACCAAAACATTCAGTACTTC.